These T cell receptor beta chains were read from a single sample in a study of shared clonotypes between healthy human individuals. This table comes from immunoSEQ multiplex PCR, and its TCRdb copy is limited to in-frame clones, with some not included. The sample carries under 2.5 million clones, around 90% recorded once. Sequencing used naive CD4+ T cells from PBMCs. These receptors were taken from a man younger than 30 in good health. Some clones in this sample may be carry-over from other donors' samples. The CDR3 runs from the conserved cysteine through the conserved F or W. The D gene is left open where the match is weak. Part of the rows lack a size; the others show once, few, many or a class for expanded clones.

DNA: TGTGCCAGCAGCCCCTCCGGGAGTAGCAACGAGCAGTACTTC; CDR3: CASSPSGSSNEQYF; D: NA; size: NA; V: TRBV7-9; J: TRBJ2-7
DNA: TGCGCCAGCAGCTTGGGCCCCTCCAGCGTCAAAAACATTCAGTACTTC; CDR3: CASSLGPSSVKNIQYF; D: NA; size: NA; V: TRBV5-1; J: TRBJ2-4
DNA: TGTGCCTGGAGTCTCAGGACTAGCCAGGAGCAGTACTTC; CDR3: CAWSLRTSQEQYF; D: TRBD2; size: once; V: TRBV30; J: TRBJ2-7
DNA: TGTGCCAGCAGTTCTCCGGGACTAGAGGGCAGGGTTACGCAGTATTTT; CDR3: CASSSPGLEGRVTQYF; D: TRBD2; size: NA; V: TRBV28; J: TRBJ2-3
DNA: TGTGCCAGCAGCCAACACATGAACACTGAAGCTTTCTTT; CDR3: CASSQHMNTEAFF; D: NA; size: NA; V: TRBV7-2; J: TRBJ1-1
DNA: TGTGCCAGCAGCCCACTCGGGGCCGGGGGCACTGAAGCTTTCTTT; CDR3: CASSPLGAGGTEAFF; D: NA; size: NA; V: TRBV28; J: TRBJ1-1
DNA: TGTGCCAGCAGCTTAACAGGGGATTCACCCCTCCACTTT; CDR3: CASSLTGDSPLHF; D: TRBD1; size: few; V: TRBV7-9; J: TRBJ1-6
DNA: TGTGCCAGCTGCCCGGACAGGGGGAATGAAAAACTGTTTTTT; CDR3: CASCPDRGNEKLFF; D: TRBD1; size: once; V: TRBV7-8; J: TRBJ1-4
DNA: TGTGCCAGCAGCCAAATCCGAGGTACGAATCAGCCCCAGCATTTT; CDR3: CASSQIRGTNQPQHF; D: NA; size: NA; V: TRBV7-2; J: TRBJ1-5
DNA: TGTGCCATCAGTGAGGCCGAAGAAGCGTATTTT; CDR3: CAISEAEEAYF; D: NA; size: NA; V: TRBV10-3; J: TRBJ2-3
DNA: TGTGCCAGTAGTATTACCAGGAATAATGAAAAACTGTTTTTT; CDR3: CASSITRNNEKLFF; D: NA; size: NA; V: TRBV19; J: TRBJ1-4
DNA: TGTGCCAGCAGCCGACAAGTCCCTAGCTCCTACAATGAGCAGTTCTTC; CDR3: CASSRQVPSSYNEQFF; D: NA; size: NA; V: TRBV21-1; J: TRBJ2-1
DNA: TGTGCCAGCAGTGAGGGGGGCGGTCAGCCCCAGCATTTT; CDR3: CASSEGGGQPQHF; D: NA; size: NA; V: TRBV6-1; J: TRBJ1-5
DNA: TGCGCCAGCAGCCCAGGACAGGGGTCACACGAGCAGTACTTC; CDR3: CASSPGQGSHEQYF; D: TRBD1; size: NA; V: TRBV5-1; J: TRBJ2-7
DNA: TGTGCCAGCACGACAGGAAACACCGGGGAGCTGTTTTTT; CDR3: CASTTGNTGELFF; D: NA; size: NA; V: TRBV25-1; J: TRBJ2-2
DNA: TGTGCCATCAGTGAGTCGGATGGGGCTGGGAATGAGCAGTTCTTC; CDR3: CAISESDGAGNEQFF; D: NA; size: NA; V: TRBV10-3; J: TRBJ2-1
DNA: TGTGCCAGCAGCGCTAGCGCCCTTAGCTCCTACGAGCAGTACTTC; CDR3: CASSASALSSYEQYF; D: NA; size: NA; V: TRBV9; J: TRBJ2-7
DNA: TGCGCCAGCAGCCAGCTAGCGAGCACGGGCGAGCAGTACTTC; CDR3: CASSQLASTGEQYF; D: NA; size: NA; V: TRBV4-3; J: TRBJ2-7
DNA: TGTGCCTGGGGGCGACAGGGCTCCTACAATGAGCAGTTCTTC; CDR3: CAWGRQGSYNEQFF; D: TRBD1; size: NA; V: TRBV30; J: TRBJ2-1
DNA: TGTGCCAGCAGCGAACAGGGCACAGCTAATGAAAAACTGTTTTTT; CDR3: CASSEQGTANEKLFF; D: NA; size: NA; V: TRBV21-1; J: TRBJ1-4
DNA: TGTGCCAGCTCACACAAGCGGGCTTTCTTT; CDR3: CASSHKRAFF; D: NA; size: few; V: TRBV18; J: TRBJ1-1
DNA: TGTGCCGGGACCGGGACTAGCGGGAGGGCGTACGAGCAGTACTTC; CDR3: CAGTGTSGRAYEQYF; D: TRBD2; size: NA; V: TRBV2; J: TRBJ2-7
DNA: TGTGCCAGCAGTTTTTTGGGACAGGGGAATCAGCCCCAGCATTTT; CDR3: CASSFLGQGNQPQHF; D: TRBD1; size: NA; V: TRBV28; J: TRBJ1-5
DNA: TGTGCCAGTACCGCTCAGGGAGGGGGAAACTACGAGCAGTACTTC; CDR3: CASTAQGGGNYEQYF; D: NA; size: NA; V: TRBV19; J: TRBJ2-7
DNA: TGTGCCAGCAGTTTAGGGGGCGGCTATGGCTACACCTTC; CDR3: CASSLGGGYGYTF; D: NA; size: NA; V: TRBV28; J: TRBJ1-2
DNA: TGTGCCAGCAGCCAAGCCACCGGGACATACCACTATGGCTACACCTTC; CDR3: CASSQATGTYHYGYTF; D: NA; size: few; V: TRBV4-2; J: TRBJ1-2
DNA: TGTGCCAGCAGCTTAGGCCTAGCCGGGGGAGGAGAGACCCAGTACTTC; CDR3: CASSLGLAGGGETQYF; D: NA; size: NA; V: TRBV7-3; J: TRBJ2-5
DNA: TGTGCCAGCAGTTTATGGTCGCTCGGCGAGCAGTACTTC; CDR3: CASSLWSLGEQYF; D: NA; size: NA; V: TRBV27; J: TRBJ2-7
DNA: TGCGCCAGCAGCTTGGAGGGCGGGGCAAACACTGAAGCTTTCTTT; CDR3: CASSLEGGANTEAFF; D: NA; size: NA; V: TRBV5-1; J: TRBJ1-1
DNA: TGCGCCAGCAGCTTGGAGGCTTTCAGGGGACATGAGCAGTTCTTC; CDR3: CASSLEAFRGHEQFF; D: NA; size: NA; V: TRBV5-1; J: TRBJ2-1
DNA: TGCGCCAGCAGCCCCGGACAGGGGGGTACCGGGGAGCTGTTTTTT; CDR3: CASSPGQGGTGELFF; D: TRBD1; size: NA; V: TRBV5-1; J: TRBJ2-2
DNA: TGTGCCAGCAGTTGGCGGGACAGGGGGCGCACAGATACGCAGTATTTT; CDR3: CASSWRDRGRTDTQYF; D: TRBD1; size: NA; V: TRBV6-6; J: TRBJ2-3